Listed below are T cell receptor beta chains from one sample, sequenced in a study of regulatory T cells in long-lasting Graves disease. MiXCR, applied by TCRdb to the multiplex PCR reads, yields one record per CDR3 protein. There are about 440,000 distinct CDR3 sequences in the sample; less than 20% occur only once, and approximately 22% lies in the top ten. This sample was also put to use in a study of T cells in Graves' hyperthyroidism and ophthalmopathy.

The specimen comprised peripheral blood mononuclear cells (PBMCs), sampled at new diagnosis, from a patient treated with antithyroid drugs. The receptors were gathered from a woman between 18 and 30 years old with Graves disease. Both conserved end residues are part of each CDR3. A D gene is named only where the DNA matches it firmly. Clone sizes are given selectively: once, few, many, or a class where the clone is expanded.

size	J	D	V	CDR3	DNA
.	TRBJ1-1	TRBD1	TRBV12-3/TRBV12-4	CASGRRGHRTEAFF	TGTGCCAGCGGACGCAGGGGGCATAGGACTGAAGCTTTCTTT
few	TRBJ2-7	.	TRBV30	CAWSVLGVDEQYF	TGTGCCTGGAGTGTACTGGGGGTTGACGAGCAGTACTTC
.	TRBJ1-2	.	TRBV3-1	CASSPSWTANNYGYTF	TGTGCCAGCAGCCCATCGTGGACAGCGAATAACTATGGCTACACCTTC
.	TRBJ2-7	TRBD1	TRBV11-2	CASSDPPGTGVGEQYF	TGTGCCAGCAGTGACCCTCCCGGGACAGGGGTTGGGGAGCAGTACTTC
many	TRBJ2-1	.	TRBV27	CATMRLGAQYNEQFF	TGTGCCACAATGAGGTTGGGGGCGCAGTACAATGAGCAGTTCTTC
many	TRBJ2-1	.	TRBV13	CASSPRDYNEQFF	TGTGCCAGCAGCCCCCGAGACTACAATGAGCAGTTCTTC
many	TRBJ1-2	.	TRBV7-2	CASSLVDGYTF	TGTGCCAGCAGCTTAGTAGATGGCTACACCTTC
.	TRBJ2-7	.	TRBV5-1	CASRQPPQYEQYF	TGCGCCAGCCGTCAGCCACCTCAATACGAGCAGTACTTC
.	TRBJ2-1	.	TRBV6-1	CASRDMKRDEQFF	TGTGCCAGCAGGGACATGAAAAGGGATGAGCAGTTCTTC
.	TRBJ2-1	.	TRBV20-1	CSASRGTNSYNEQFF	TGCAGTGCTTCTCGCGGGACGAACTCCTACAATGAGCAGTTCTTC
.	TRBJ2-6	.	TRBV28	CASSPRLPSGANVLTF	TGTGCCAGTTCCCCGCGACTGCCGTCTGGGGCCAACGTCCTGACTTTC
few	TRBJ2-5	.	TRBV5-1	CASSLFPRGERLQTQYF	TGCGCCAGCAGCTTGTTCCCCCGTGGCGAGAGGCTGCAGACCCAGTACTTC
few	TRBJ1-6	TRBD1	TRBV28	CASSSPVTGGDSPLHF	TGTGCCAGCAGTTCGCCGGTGACAGGGGGGGATTCACCCCTCCACTTT
few	TRBJ1-2	TRBD1	TRBV6-1	CAVGEWTGHGYTF	TGTGCCGTAGGGGAATGGACAGGCCATGGCTACACCTTC
.	TRBJ2-2	TRBD2	TRBV5-8	CASSLGLAGGREDTGELFF	TGTGCCAGCAGCTTAGGGCTAGCGGGAGGGAGGGAGGACACCGGGGAGCTGTTTTTT
few	TRBJ1-5	TRBD1	TRBV19	CASSLDREMRPQHF	TGTGCCAGTAGCCTGGACAGGGAGATGCGGCCCCAGCATTTT
.	TRBJ1-5	TRBD1	TRBV6-1	CASSGQGVRSNQPQHF	TGTGCCAGCAGCGGACAGGGGGTGAGAAGCAATCAGCCCCAGCATTTT
.	TRBJ2-2	.	TRBV5-4	CASSEGLSGELFF	TGTGCCAGCAGCGAAGGACTGTCCGGGGAGCTGTTTTTT
many	TRBJ2-7	.	TRBV28	CASNGPNHPYEQYF	TGTGCCAGCAACGGGCCCAACCACCCCTACGAGCAGTACTTC
many	TRBJ2-3	TRBD2	TRBV18	CASSPPRLADTDTQYF	TGTGCCAGCTCACCACCTCGACTAGCGGACACAGATACGCAGTATTTT
few	TRBJ1-3	.	TRBV9	CASSPGTSGNTIYF	TGTGCCAGCAGCCCCGGGACAAGTGGAAACACCATATATTTT
many	TRBJ2-1	TRBD1	TRBV20-1	CSASSRTGSRYNEQFF	TGCAGTGCTAGCTCAAGGACAGGGAGTAGGTACAATGAGCAGTTCTTC
.	TRBJ2-3	TRBD2	TRBV10-3	CAISQAGAPTDTQYF	TGTGCCATCAGTCAAGCGGGAGCCCCTACAGATACGCAGTATTTT
few	TRBJ2-7	TRBD2	TRBV14	CASSQETGTSGSSYEQYF	TGTGCCAGCAGCCAGGAAACCGGGACTAGCGGGAGCTCCTACGAGCAGTACTTC